This T cell receptor (beta chain) was sequenced during a study of cytomegalovirus exposure and HLA in healthy donors. This clone showed up just a few times. Its cognate antigen is unknown. Germline CDR1 KGHSY, CDR2 FQNENV. The CDR3 has 15 residues. V lost 1 base to trimming and J lost 2 bases, with 11 bases between them. Researchers ran the PCR with 60 Vbeta and 13 Jbeta primers. Only in-frame clones appear in the TCRdb table, and some are missing; sequencing was by immunoSEQ multiplex PCR. The repertoire holds roughly 97,000 clones, around 9.1% seen once, with 5.5% to 7.5% in the top ten. Findings and caveats of the study: Available immune exposure information covered CMV serostatus only. HLA alleles showed associations with 16,951 TCR beta sequences in a later analysis, at a 0.05 false discovery rate.

The TCR originated in a man aged 40-50 years in good health and CMV-seropositive. The J gene is TRBJ1-1, the V gene TRBV16; no definite D call. Source material: PBMCs. The CDR3 sequence: CASSQWETGNTEAFF. CDR3 in DNA: TGTGCCAGCAGCCAATGGGAGACGGGAAACACTGAAGCTTTCTTT. Combining the CDR3 with reference TRBV16 and TRBJ1-1 gives the whole variable domain GEEVAQTPKHLVRGEGQKAKLYCAPIKGHSYVFWYQQVLKNEFKFLISFQNENVFDETGMPKERFSAKCLPNSPCSLEIQATKLEDSAVYFCASSQWETGNTEAFFGQGTRLTVV.